Included here is one T cell receptor (beta chain) sequence, with context. This clonotype was detected ten times or more. Its antigen remains unidentified. Base quality data are lacking; no much larger clone is found one base away. Receptors were amplified or captured by 5' RACE. Instrument used: NextSeq 500. In the TCR library protocol, a unique molecular identifier was attached to each TCR cDNA molecule so that PCR and sequencing errors could be corrected. The paper's data handling went like this. Decombinator tools were used for TCR identification, UMI-based error correction and CDR3 extraction. TCRs above a frequency of 2 per 1,000, corresponding to the top 1% of the tumor frequency distribution, were defined as expanded. Renyi diversity was calculated using the R vegan package after each repertoire was subsampled 100 times to 5,000 TCRs. To build CDR3 similarity networks, amino acid triplet string-kernel similarity was used, and CDR3s were connected when their pairwise similarity was above 0.82. The raw public data were reprocessed by TCRdb itself: fastp quality trimming at Q25, MiXCR clonotype calling, in-frame beta chains only. Rows are combined by CDR3 protein, so each entry shows the most common genes and DNA. The V and J calls and clone size are TCRdb's, not the authors'. For this sample the table gives tens of thousands of distinct CDR3 sequences, of which approximately 12% were detected only once. In total, the top ten clones hold about two fifths of the sample.

According to the study, the label for this sample's time point signals: sample taken at primary tumor resection. Donors were over 60 patients with early-stage, untreated non-small cell lung cancer from the lung TRACERx cohort. TCR sequencing used whole RNA extracted from tumor and nontumor lung tissue, or from cryopreserved PBMC samples, without cell sorting. Only patients with enough RNA available from two or more tumor regions were chosen for TCR sequencing. The data derive from a study of spatial heterogeneity in lung cancer (dated by TCRdb to about 2019). Background for the entire study: More beta-chain than alpha-chain transcripts were consistently detected, likely reflecting higher beta-chain transcript abundance. In non-small cell lung cancer, the study quantitatively compared TCR alpha and beta repertoires across several tumor regions, matched nontumor lung, and blood. In the raw uncorrected reads, each unique combination of TCR and UMI appeared more than ten times on average. Nonsynonymous mutation counts, determined by whole-exome sequencing of tumor tissue, were related to features of the TCR repertoire. At surgery, fewer than 250 tumor regions, 63 to 70 matched nontumor lung samples and more than 50 PBMC samples were TCR-sequenced for both alpha and beta chains. General study outcomes and caveats: Confirming at a functional level the hypothesis that regional TCRs recognize regional mutations was considered to require additional single-cell paired TCR alpha and beta sequencing. Ubiquitous expanded tumor TCRs showed up in blood more often at tumor resection than at routine follow-up.

V was cut back by 2 bases and J by 6 bases, leaving a gap of 15 bases between them. Via the germline V gene (reference sequence), CDR1 is SGHKS and CDR2 YYEKEE. Counted from cysteine to phenylalanine, this CDR3 has 15 amino acids. Here the CDR3 DNA is all that survives: 45 bases in frame from base 1. The receptor chain draws on TRBV5-5 and TRBJ2-1; possibly the D gene is TRBD1, per 5 matching bases. The source is a male donor with early-stage non-small cell lung cancer. The specimen was PBMCs, collected at surgery. The CDR3 loop reads CASSLRQPIGNEQFF. The base sequence is TGTGCCAGCAGCTTACGACAGCCAATAGGCAATGAGCAGTTCTTC.